There are many counts of the clone carrying this T cell receptor (beta chain). This record comes from a study of T cells in Graves' hyperthyroidism and ophthalmopathy. CDR3 size: 15 residues. Germline lookup yields CDR1 SNHLY and CDR2 FYNNEI. Deletions cut 7 bases from V and 0 bases from J, with 12 bases between. RNA transcripts served as the template for amplifying TCR beta CDR3 regions. First-round RT-PCR with HTBI primers amplified the TCR CDR3 region. TCRdb ran MiXCR on the multiplex PCR reads and lists one entry per CDR3 protein. The data contain roughly 650,000 distinct CDR3 sequences, 15% to 20% of them singletons.

This TCR was recovered from a woman between 35 and 50 years old with Graves' ophthalmopathy. The gene calls are TRBV2 and TRBJ1-4, with D unclear. What was sequenced was blood. This chain's CDR3 is CASNLPTATNEKLFF. In nucleotides, the CDR3 is TGTGCCAGCAACCTTCCGACCGCAACTAATGAAAAACTGTTTTTT.